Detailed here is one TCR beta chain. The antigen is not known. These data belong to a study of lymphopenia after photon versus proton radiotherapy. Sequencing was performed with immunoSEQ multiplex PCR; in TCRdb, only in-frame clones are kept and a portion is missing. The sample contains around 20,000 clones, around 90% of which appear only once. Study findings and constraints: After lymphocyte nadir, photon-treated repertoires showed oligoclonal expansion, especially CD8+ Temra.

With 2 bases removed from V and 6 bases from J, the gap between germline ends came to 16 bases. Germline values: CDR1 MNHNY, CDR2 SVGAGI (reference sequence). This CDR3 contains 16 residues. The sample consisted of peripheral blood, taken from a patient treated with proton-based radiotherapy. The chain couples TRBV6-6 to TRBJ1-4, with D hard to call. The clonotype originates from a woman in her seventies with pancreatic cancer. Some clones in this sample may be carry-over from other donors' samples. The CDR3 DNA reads TGTGCCAGCAGTTACCCCCGGGTGGGGTGGGATGAAAAACTGTTTTTT. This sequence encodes CASSYPRVGWDEKLFF.